A single T cell receptor beta chain is shown here with its context. Its antigen is still unknown. TCRdb re-called the 5' RACE reads; every CDR3 protein appears as one record, without DNA. The sample table sets out roughly 330,000 distinct CDR3 sequences. The data originate from a study of monozygotic twins with inflammatory bowel disease. Study-level findings and limits: Repertoire similarity did not separate concordant from discordant twins, possibly from limited power. Healthy co-twins, by inverse Simpson, had higher TCRbeta diversity than their siblings with IBD. The data did not back a single strong IBD-associated clonotype or signal.

The TCR sequence derives from a human donor with ulcerative colitis or Crohn's disease, or a healthy co-twin of an affected twin (not recorded which). Input material: blood.

Here the CDR3 reads CASSHPGGETQYF. The chain combines TRBV4-1 with TRBJ2-5; TCRdb selects TRBD1, and the lack of DNA leaves this call unchecked. This CDR3 is built from 13 residues. Germline V gives CDR1 MGHRA, CDR2 YSYEKL.